The rows below give T cell receptor beta chains drawn from one sample of a study of response to subunit inactivated influenza vaccine. TCRdb fed the RT-PCR reads into MiXCR, producing one record per CDR3 protein. The sample includes hundreds of thousands of distinct CDR3 sequences, around 15% of them seen just once. The source material was PBMCs from blood, sampled less than 15 days before vaccination. The receptors were sampled from a man in his fifties or sixties who received an inactivated influenza vaccine. CDR3s include the opening cysteine and the closing phenylalanine or tryptophan. The D gene is left open where the match is weak. The listing skips clone size in some rows; elsewhere it reads once, few, many or a size class.

j_call | d_call | clone_size | v_call | cdr3_aa | cdr3_nt
TRBJ2-7 | TRBD1 | NA | TRBV5-4 | CASSLDRGPKYEQYF | TGTGCCAGCAGCTTGGATAGGGGGCCAAAGTACGAGCAGTACTTC
TRBJ2-5 | TRBD1 | few | TRBV6-5 | CASSVLGQVQETQYF | TGTGCCAGCAGCGTACTCGGACAGGTCCAAGAGACCCAGTACTTC
TRBJ2-7 | NA | few | TRBV7-9 | CASSYTQVHYEQYF | TGTGCCAGCAGTTATACACAGGTTCACTACGAGCAGTACTTC
TRBJ1-1 | NA | NA | TRBV7-9 | CASSLNGQWAFF | TGTGCCAGCAGCTTAAACGGCCAGTGGGCTTTCTTT
TRBJ2-3 | NA | few | TRBV5-1 | CASSLGSGHTDTQYF | TGCGCCAGCAGCTTGGGGTCGGGACACACAGATACGCAGTATTTT
TRBJ2-2 | NA | few | TRBV4-3 | CASSQGPNTGELFF | TGCGCCAGCAGCCAAGGCCCGAACACCGGGGAGCTGTTTTTT
TRBJ1-2 | TRBD1 | few | TRBV20-1 | CSASGDRVFYGYTF | TGCAGTGCTAGTGGGGACAGGGTTTTCTATGGCTACACCTTC
TRBJ2-1 | NA | few | TRBV7-2 | CASSLGAEDEQFF | TGTGCCAGCAGCTTGGGGGCGGAAGATGAGCAGTTCTTC
TRBJ1-1 | NA | few | TRBV5-6 | CASSRYELNTEAFF | TGTGCCAGCAGCCGATACGAACTGAACACTGAAGCTTTCTTT
TRBJ2-7 | TRBD2 | NA | TRBV27 | CASSPPGRTSEQYF | TGTGCCAGCAGTCCCCCGGGACGGACTAGCGAGCAGTACTTC
TRBJ2-2 | NA | NA | TRBV5-6 | CASSAGGGLNTGELFF | TGTGCCAGCAGCGCCGGAGGGGGTTTGAACACCGGGGAGCTGTTTTTT
TRBJ1-2 | NA | few | TRBV20-1 | CSAHDGASNYGYTF | TGCAGTGCCCATGACGGGGCTTCTAACTATGGCTACACCTTC